This T cell receptor beta chain derives from a study of T cell changes during pregnancy in multiple sclerosis. This CDR3 region has 15 residues. V lost 2 bases and J lost 1, with 12 bases in between. The germline gives CDR1 LNHDA, CDR2 SQIVND (reference sequence). The assay was immunoSEQ multiplex PCR, and TCRdb's table has in-frame clones only and misses some. There are about 50,000 clones in the sample; 91% occur only once, and approximately 9% lies in the top ten. The TCR was taken from a female donor with multiple sclerosis, enrolled in a pregnancy study. V and J are TRBV19 and TRBJ2-7, with D maybe TRBD1 (6 bases). The sample was CD8+ T cells from peripheral blood mononuclear cells, taken after pregnancy. The DNA of the CDR3 is TGTGCCAGTAGTATATGGGGGCCGAATTCCTACGAGCAGTACTTC. This translates into CASSIWGPNSYEQYF.